This T cell receptor (beta chain) was captured in a study of T-cell reconstitution after alpha-beta-depleted transplantation in children. Findings and caveats of the study: Surviving recipient T cells and thymic progenitors produced the high day-60 TCRbeta diversity seen in some patients. Several hundred expanded graft clones reportedly gave rise to the alpha-beta T cells present about two months after transplant. Counts and diversity of T cells one year after transplant came mostly from newly produced T cells.

Regarding this clonotype: Its antigen is undetermined.

V was trimmed by 2 bases and J by 7 bases, leaving 12 bases between them. The CDR3 is 13 amino acids. Looked up from germline, CDR1 is MNHNY and CDR2 is SVGAGI (reference sequence). Using unique molecular identifiers, the investigators prepared the TCRbeta library. MiXCR was run by TCRdb on the PCR reads, yielding one entry per CDR3 protein. The table lists about 980,000 distinct CDR3 sequences, about 30% of them singletons. The sequence derives from a boy in the first two years of life who had a stem cell transplant for SCID, so the T cells may come from the graft donor. The specimen was PBMCs, mostly from graft donor cells, collected 360 days after TCRalphabeta/CD19-depleted stem cell transplant. V is TRBV6-6 and J is TRBJ2-7; possible D gene TRBD1, 6 bases. The CDR3 nucleotides are TGTGCCAGCAGTTACGTCAGGGGAAAAGAGCAGTACTTC. This gives the protein CASSYVRGKEQYF.